This entry lists 8 T cell receptor beta chains sequenced from one sample in a study of blood T cell repertoires in COVID-19. Generated by immunoSEQ multiplex PCR, the TCRdb table keeps only in-frame clones and is missing some. The sample includes about 240,000 clones, under 85% seen only once; the top ten take 1.9%. Sequencing was performed on peripheral blood. The source of these receptors is a man aged 25-45 years who had recovered from COVID-19.

This clone was seen once. J is TRBJ2-6 and V is TRBV5-1, with 7 bases matching TRBD2. CDR1 and CDR2 from the germline V gene are SGHRS and YFSETQ. The J segment lost 2 bases and the V segment lost 4 bases, leaving 3 bases of the junction unmatched. The CDR3 spans 15 residues. This CDR3 is CASSTGGTGANVLTF. CDR3 DNA: TGCGCCAGCAGCACCGGGGGGACTGGGGCCAACGTCCTGACTTTC. The full variable domain, completed using reference TRBV5-1 and TRBJ2-6, is KAGVTQTPRYLIKTRGQQVTLSCSPISGHRSVSWYQQTPGQGLQFLFEYFSETQRNKGNFPGRFSGRQFSNSRSEMNVSTLELGDSALYLCASSTGGTGANVLTFGAGSRLTVL.

This clone has just one count. This chain connects TRBV7-9 to TRBJ2-3, with 7 positions matching TRBD1. J was trimmed by 12 bases and V by 1 base; bases with no gene match: 4. Germline V CDR1 and CDR2: SEHNR, FQNEAQ (reference sequence). The CDR3 sequence is 12 residues long. The CDR3 nucleotides are TGTGCCAGCAGCTTAGATGAAGGGGGCCAGTATTTT. Its translation is CASSLDEGGQYF.

The chain has TRBV29-1 and TRBJ1-1, with no clear D. The CDR3 sequence is 10 residues long. From germline, CDR1 is SQVTM and CDR2 ANQGSEA. Deletions cut 0 bases from V and 10 bases from J, with 6 bases between. The CDR3 region is CSVEEGRAFF. DNA of the CDR3: TGCAGCGTTGAAGAAGGGAGAGCTTTCTTT.

This clone appeared once. The chain is built from TRBV3-1 (or the pseudogene TRBV3-2) and TRBJ2-7; no definite D call. V lost 4 bases and J lost 0, with 10 bases in between. Germline assignment: CDR1 LGHDT and CDR2 YNNKEL (reference sequence). The CDR3 consists of 14 residues. CDR3 region: CASSRTELSYEQYF. The CDR3 nucleotides are TGTGCCAGCAGCCGAACAGAGCTCTCCTACGAGCAGTACTTC.

The V and J genes are TRBV7-3 and TRBJ2-3, with 8 bases fitting TRBD1. Germline-derived CDR1 and CDR2 are SGHTA and FQGTGA. V lost 5 bases, J lost 1 base, and 5 bases stayed unmatched. The CDR3 extends over 15 amino acids. The CDR3: CASSPSGQGTDTQYF. CDR3 sequence (DNA): TGTGCCAGCAGCCCCTCGGGACAGGGCACAGATACGCAGTATTTT.

This clone appeared once. The chain links TRBV7-3 to TRBJ1-2; 8 bases fit TRBD1. The V gene's germline CDR1 is SGHTA and CDR2 FQGTGA. The CDR3 contains 15 residues. V lost 3 bases to trimming and J lost 6 bases; unmatched junction nucleotides: 9. Here the CDR3 reads CASSLGTGSIDGYTF. CDR3 coding DNA: TGTGCCAGCAGCTTGGGGACAGGTTCTATAGATGGCTACACCTTC.

V gene TRBV4-1 combines with J gene TRBJ1-2; D perhaps matches TRBD1 (5 bases). Germline V gives CDR1 MGHRA, CDR2 YSYEKL. This CDR3 has 14 residues. Trimming removed 2 bases at V and 4 bases at J, with 11 bases between. This CDR3 reads CASSQTDRPYGYTF. CDR3 coding DNA: TGCGCCAGCAGCCAAACTGACAGACCCTATGGCTACACCTTC.

V and J are TRBV16 and TRBJ1-5; a possible D gene is TRBD1 (5 bases). The germline CDR1 and CDR2 sequences are KGHSY and FQNENV. Trimming removed 1 base from V and 6 bases from J, with 10 bases in between. The CDR3 runs 14 residues. The CDR3 bases are TGTGCCAGCAGCCAATTGACAGCAGGTCAGCCCCAGCATTTT. Translating it yields CASSQLTAGQPQHF.